The entry below gives a single T cell receptor beta chain sequence along with its context. Antigen specificity is unknown. This sample stems from a study of CXCR3-negative and CXCR3-positive naive CD8 T cells. Study-wide context: Roughly 150 million TRB reads were obtained overall (about 1.5 +/- 0.3 million per library). Study findings and constraints: TRB CDR3 properties indicated TCR strength, while surface CD5 was similar across naive subsets.

The CDR3 consists of 14 residues. Each TRB cDNA library was prepared by 5' RACE (with UMI labels). TCRdb re-called the 5' RACE reads and catalogs CDR3 proteins one per entry, DNA excluded. The listing records some 130,000 distinct CDR3 sequences. In triplicate, each CD8+ T cell subset was sorted at 250,000 to 350,000 cells per replicate. CD45RO-CCR7+CD27+CD95- defined naive CD8+ T cells. This TCR came from a human donor in good health. Some clones in this sample may be carry-over from other donors' samples. Material: naive CXCR3- CD8+ T cells from blood. This sample's subset: CD45RO-CCR7+CD27+CD95- naive CD8+ T cells lacking CXCR3 (TNR3-). The chain joins TRBV12-3 or TRBV12-4 to TRBJ2-5; TCRdb's D call of TRBD2 is untestable without DNA. CDR3: CASSPVLAEETQYF.